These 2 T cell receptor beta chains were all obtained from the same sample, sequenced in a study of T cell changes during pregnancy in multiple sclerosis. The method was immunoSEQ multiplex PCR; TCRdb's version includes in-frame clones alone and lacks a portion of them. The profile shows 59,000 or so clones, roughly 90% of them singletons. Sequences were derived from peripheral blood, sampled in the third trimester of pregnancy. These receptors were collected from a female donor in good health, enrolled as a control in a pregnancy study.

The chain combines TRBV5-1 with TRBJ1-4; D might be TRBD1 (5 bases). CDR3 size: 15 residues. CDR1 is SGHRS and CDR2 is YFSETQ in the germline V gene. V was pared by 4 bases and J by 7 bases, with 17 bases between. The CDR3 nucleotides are TGCGCCAGCAGCGGTGACGCGGGGACGGGTGAAAAACTGTTTTTT. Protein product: CASSGDAGTGEKLFF.

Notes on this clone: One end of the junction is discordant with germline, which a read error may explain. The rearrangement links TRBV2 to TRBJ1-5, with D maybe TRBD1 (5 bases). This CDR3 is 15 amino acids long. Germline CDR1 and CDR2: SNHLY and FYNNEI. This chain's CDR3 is CASSEGRVLIFPQHF. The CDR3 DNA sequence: TGTGCCAGCAGCGAAGGCAGGGTTTTGATATTCCCCCAGCATTTT.